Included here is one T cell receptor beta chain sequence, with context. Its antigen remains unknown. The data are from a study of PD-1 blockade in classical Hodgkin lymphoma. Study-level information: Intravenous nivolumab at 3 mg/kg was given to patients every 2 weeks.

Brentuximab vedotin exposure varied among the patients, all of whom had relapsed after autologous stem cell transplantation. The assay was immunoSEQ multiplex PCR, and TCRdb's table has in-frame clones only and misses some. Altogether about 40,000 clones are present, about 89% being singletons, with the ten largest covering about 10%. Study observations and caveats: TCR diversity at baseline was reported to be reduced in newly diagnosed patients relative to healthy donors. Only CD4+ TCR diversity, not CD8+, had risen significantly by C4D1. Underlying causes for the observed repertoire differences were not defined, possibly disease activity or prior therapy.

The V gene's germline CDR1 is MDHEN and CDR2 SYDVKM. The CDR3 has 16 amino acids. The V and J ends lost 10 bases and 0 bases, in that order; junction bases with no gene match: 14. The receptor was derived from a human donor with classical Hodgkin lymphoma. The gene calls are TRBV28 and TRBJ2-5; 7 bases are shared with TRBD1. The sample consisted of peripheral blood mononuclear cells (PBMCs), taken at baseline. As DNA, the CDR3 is TGTGCCACCACTCTATCCTCGGGACAGTACCAAGAGACCCAGTACTTC. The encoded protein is CATTLSSGQYQETQYF.